This T cell receptor (beta chain) was observed in a study of technical replicates of blood from several donors. The assay was immunoSEQ multiplex PCR, and TCRdb's table has in-frame clones only and misses some. The table records nearly 80,000 clones, 93% of them present only once. The sequence was collected from a human donor in good health. Source material: T cells isolated from PBMCs.

The chain's CDR3 is CASSYSGQTYEQYF. The CDR3 DNA is TGTGCCAGCAGTTACTCGGGACAGACCTACGAGCAGTACTTC. The chain is built from TRBV6-5 and TRBJ2-7; TRBD1 aligns across 7 bases. Germline CDR1 reads MNHEY; CDR2 reads SVGAGI. Unmatched junction bases numbered 1, after V lost 0 bases and J lost 2 bases. The CDR3 is 14 amino acids.